This T cell receptor beta chain came from a study of shared clonotypes between healthy human individuals. TCRdb's copy holds only in-frame clones and misses some; the assay was immunoSEQ multiplex PCR. The table records a few hundred thousand clones, 97% of them present only once. To note about this clone: Its antigen is unknown.

The study's findings and limits: Only blood was sampled, and tissue TCR repertoires likely differ from blood ones. Non-shared clonotypes had lower generation probabilities than those shared by all four donors. Among donors, sharing of clonotypes was expected to be affected by sequencing depth.

The CDR3 loop spans 15 amino acids. Germline CDR1 MNHEY, CDR2 SVGAGI. The receptor comes from a woman aged 25 to 39 in good health. This rearrangement joins TRBV6-5 to TRBJ2-5, with TRBD1 identical over 8 bases. The DNA end favors TRBJ2-7, so the J call may be wrong. The sample consisted of naive CD4+ T cells sorted from blood. Subset specified: CD45RA+ positively selected. Written as DNA, the CDR3 is TGTGCCAGCAGCCTCGGTCGACAGGGGTGGTACGAGCAGTACTTC. Translated, it gives CASSLGRQGWYEQYF.